Below, 18 T cell receptor beta chains from the same sample are listed, as sequenced in a study of OX40 agonist ivuxolimab in advanced cancers. This table comes from immunoSEQ multiplex PCR, and its TCRdb copy is limited to in-frame clones, with some not included. Of 70,000 to 80,000 clones listed, around 90% are singletons. Specimen: CD4+ or CD8+ T cells sorted from blood, collected in a trial of the OX40 agonist ivuxolimab. These receptor sequences come from an adult with an advanced solid tumor such as melanoma, head and neck, liver or kidney cancer.

The genes are TRBV9 and TRBJ2-1, with D perhaps assigned TRBD1 or TRBD2 (5 bases each). V was shortened by 3 bases and J by 4 bases, with 14 bases between the two germline ends. This CDR3 spans 15 amino acids. Germline CDR1 reads SGDLS; CDR2 reads YYNGEE. CDR3 protein: CASSESVGEYNEQFF. The DNA for the CDR3 is TGTGCCAGCAGCGAGTCAGTAGGGGAGTACAATGAGCAGTTCTTC.

The chain recombines TRBV6-5 with TRBJ2-2; D not resolved. Trimming removed 2 bases from V and 5 bases from J, with 9 bases in between. The CDR3 is 14 amino acids. Germline V gives CDR1 MNHEY, CDR2 SVGAGI. The DNA for the CDR3 is TGTGCCAGCAGTTACGGAGCAAGAACCGGGGAGCTGTTTTTT. As protein: CASSYGARTGELFF.

The chain employs TRBV6-1 and TRBJ1-4; D not certain. Per germline, CDR1 MNHNS and CDR2 SASEGT. Trimming cost V 0 bases and J 8 bases, with 10 bases left between them. This CDR3 spans 14 amino acids. The CDR3, as DNA: TGTGCCAGCAGTGAAGCTATAATAGGAGAAAAACTGTTTTTT. As protein: CASSEAIIGEKLFF.

The V and J genes are TRBV12-5 and TRBJ2-1, with TRBD1 matching 10 bases. The CDR3 extends over 16 amino acids. Germline CDR1 and CDR2: LGHNT and FRNRAP. Unmatched junction bases numbered 3, after V lost 0 bases and J lost 4 bases. The CDR3 loop is CASGLVRQGAYNEQFF. The CDR3 coding sequence is TGTGCTAGTGGTTTGGTACGACAGGGGGCGTACAATGAGCAGTTCTTC. Drawing the rest from reference TRBV12-5 and TRBJ2-1, the complete variable domain is DARVTQTPRHKVTEMGQEVTMRCQPILGHNTVFWYRQTMMQGLELLAYFRNRAPLDDSGMPKDRFSAEMPDATLATLKIQPSEPRDSAVYFCASGLVRQGAYNEQFFGPGTRLTVL.

This chain joins TRBV5-1 and TRBJ2-6; D unresolved. The CDR3 is 14 residues long. Germline values: CDR1 SGHRS, CDR2 YFSETQ. The V and J ends lost 5 bases and 0 bases respectively, with 6 bases between them. CDR3 in amino acids: CASRRFSGANVLTF. For the CDR3, the DNA is TGCGCCAGCAGAAGATTCTCTGGGGCCAACGTCCTGACTTTC.

The CDR3 region has the DNA TGTGCCAGCTCACCACTGACCCCCCATTGGACCGGGGAGCTGTTTTTT. Its protein is CASSPLTPHWTGELFF. This chain connects TRBV18 to TRBJ2-2, with D uncertain. The CDR3 is 16 residues long. V shed 1 base and J shed 5 bases, with 14 bases lying between them. Germline V gene sequence: CDR1 KGHSH, CDR2 LQKENI. The full variable domain, completed using reference TRBV18 and TRBJ2-2, is NAGVMQNPRHLVRRRGQEARLRCSPMKGHSHVYWYRQLPEEGLKFMVYLQKENIIDESGMPKERFSAEFPKEGPSILRIQQVVRGDSAAYFCASSPLTPHWTGELFFGEGSRLTVL.

This chain uses TRBV12-5 with TRBJ2-6; D is perhaps TRBD1 (5 bases). CDR1 LGHNT and CDR2 FRNRAP come from the germline V gene. V was trimmed by 5 bases and J by 5 bases, leaving 22 bases between them. The CDR3 runs 18 residues. CDR3 sequence: CASGANRAGQSRANVLTF. The DNA of the CDR3 is TGTGCTAGTGGTGCCAACCGTGCAGGACAAAGTCGGGCCAACGTCCTGACTTTC.

This chain connects TRBV7-9 to TRBJ2-7, with unresolved D. This CDR3 spans 13 amino acids. V was pared by 5 bases and J by 4 bases, with 12 bases between. Germline lookup yields CDR1 SEHNR and CDR2 FQNEAQ (reference sequence). For the CDR3, the DNA is TGTGCCAGCAGCCTAACCGTGGAGTACGAGCAGTACTTC. Protein: CASSLTVEYEQYF. Full variable domain (outside the CDR3, taken from reference TRBV7-9 and TRBJ2-7): DTGVSQNPRHKITKRGQNVTFRCDPISEHNRLYWYRQTLGQGPEFLTYFQNEAQLEKSRLLSDRFSAERPKGSFSTLEIQRTEQGDSAMYLCASSLTVEYEQYFGPGTRLTVT.

The CDR3 loop reads CASSLAGGSYEQYF. The DNA for the CDR3 is TGTGCCAGCAGTTTAGCGGGGGGTTCCTACGAGCAGTACTTC. V is TRBV6-6 and J is TRBJ2-7; TRBD2 matches 10 bases. Germline V gives CDR1 MNHNY, CDR2 SVGAGI (reference sequence). The CDR3 consists of 14 residues. J lost 1 base, V lost 4 bases, and 1 base had no gene match.

The chain employs TRBV9 and TRBJ1-1; 7 bases line up with TRBD1. The length of the CDR3 is 12 residues. Germline V gene sequence: CDR1 SGDLS, CDR2 YYNGEE. V gave up 4 bases and J gave up 5 bases; unmatched junction bases: 2. CDR3 nucleotides: TGTGCCAGCAGCATGACAGGGACTGAAGCTTTCTTT. It yields the protein CASSMTGTEAFF.

The rearrangement joins TRBV19 to TRBJ2-3, with 10 bases aligning to TRBD2. V was pared by 6 bases and J by 5 bases, with 5 bases of the junction left unmatched. This CDR3 is 14 amino acids long. From germline, CDR1 is LNHDA and CDR2 SQIVND (reference sequence). The CDR3 DNA reads TGTGCCAGTAGGGAGCGGGGGGGCTTAGATACGCAGTATTTT. Translation gives CASRERGGLDTQYF.

This rearrangement joins TRBV4-1 to TRBJ2-2; D is perhaps TRBD1 or TRBD2 (5 bases each). Trimming removed 0 bases at V and 6 bases at J, with 17 bases between. This CDR3 has 17 residues. CDR1 and CDR2 (germline): MGHRA, YSYEKL. In nucleotides, the CDR3 is TGCGCCAGCAGCCAAGAGGGACCCCATTCAGGTGCCGGGGAGCTGTTTTTT. Its translation: CASSQEGPHSGAGELFF.

The chain has TRBV6-8 and TRBJ1-1, with unresolved D. This CDR3 comprises 11 residues. CDR1 and CDR2 (germline): MNHGY, SAAAGT. V was shortened by 4 bases and J by 5 bases, with 5 bases between the two germline ends. The CDR3 reads CASSFGTEAFF. Here the CDR3 DNA reads TGTGCCAGCAGTTTTGGGACTGAAGCTTTCTTT.

The chain employs TRBV7-6 and TRBJ1-1, with D perhaps TRBD1 (5 bases). The V end was cut by 4 bases, the J end by 5 bases, with 17 bases between. CDR1 is SGHVS, CDR2 FNYEAQ, per germline. The CDR3 length is 15 residues. CDR3 DNA sequence: TGTGCCAGCAGCTCGTTCCAGGGAGAGGGGACTGAAGCTTTCTTT. The encoded protein is CASSSFQGEGTEAFF.

The genes are TRBV5-4 and TRBJ1-1; 11 positions match TRBD1. Trimming removed 4 bases from V and 4 bases from J; junction bases left unmatched: 3. CDR1 is SGHNT, CDR2 YYREEE, per germline (reference sequence). The CDR3 contains 14 residues. CDR3 sequence reads: CASSPGTGGTEAFF. The CDR3 region has the DNA TGTGCCAGCAGCCCCGGGACAGGGGGCACTGAAGCTTTCTTT.

The chain links TRBV2 to TRBJ1-4; possibly TRBD1 for D (5 bases). Germline V gives CDR1 SNHLY, CDR2 FYNNEI. The ends were cut back, 6 bases at V and 6 bases at J, with 17 bases in the middle. The CDR3 totals 15 residues. The CDR3 region is CASSQQQEIHEKLFF. As DNA, the CDR3 is TGTGCCAGCAGCCAACAACAGGAGATCCATGAAAAACTGTTTTTT.

The chain combines TRBV7-9 with TRBJ1-5, with D possibly matching TRBD1 (5 bases). Trimming cost V 5 bases and J 5 bases, with 16 bases left between them. Germline-derived CDR1 and CDR2 are SEHNR and FQNEAQ (reference sequence). This CDR3 is 15 amino acids long. The CDR3 DNA follows: TGTGCCAGCAGCGCCGGGACGGTAGGTGATCAGCCCCAGCATTTT. Protein product: CASSAGTVGDQPQHF. Drawing the rest from reference TRBV7-9 and TRBJ1-5, the complete variable domain is DTGVSQNPRHKITKRGQNVTFRCDPISEHNRLYWYRQTLGQGPEFLTYFQNEAQLEKSRLLSDRFSAERPKGSFSTLEIQRTEQGDSAMYLCASSAGTVGDQPQHFGDGTRLSIL.

V and J are TRBV25-1 and TRBJ2-1, with TRBD2 as a possible D gene (5 bases). CDR3 length equals 15 residues. Trimming left V 2 bases short and J 0 bases short, with 8 bases between. Germline CDR1 reads MGHDK; CDR2 reads SYGVNS. CDR3: CASSEGESSYNEQFF. The CDR3 nucleotides read TGTGCCAGCAGTGAAGGGGAGAGCTCCTACAATGAGCAGTTCTTC.